This record concerns one TCR beta chain sequence. Some clones are missing from TCRdb's copy, which holds only in-frame ones; the method was immunoSEQ multiplex PCR. The sample consists of about 240,000 clones, around 84% of them appearing once. The data belong to a study of blood T cell repertoires in COVID-19. The ends were cut back, 8 bases at V and 3 bases at J, with 11 bases in the middle. Germline V gene data show CDR1 as MNHNY and CDR2 as SVGAGI (reference sequence). CDR3 length equals 12 residues. Sequenced material: peripheral blood. The genes are TRBV6-6 and TRBJ2-7, with D uncertain. This clonotype originated in a woman between 65 and 79 years old with active or convalescent COVID-19. The CDR3 DNA reads as TGTGCCAGCGGGCTGCCGAACTACGAGCAGTACTTC. Translated, it gives CASGLPNYEQYF.